These T cell receptor beta chains were read from a single sample in a study of cytomegalovirus exposure and HLA in healthy donors. Measured with immunoSEQ multiplex PCR; TCRdb has only the in-frame clones, and not every one. Of about 120,000 clones listed, approximately 80% are singletons. Source material: PBMCs. The receptors here all came from a male donor in good health and CMV-seropositive. The CDR3 runs from the conserved cysteine through the conserved F or W. A D gene is named only where the DNA matches it firmly. The listing skips clone size in some rows; elsewhere it reads once, few, many or a size class.

j_gene	abundance	v_gene	d_gene	CDR3aa	CDR3nt
TRBJ1-2	.	TRBV19	.	CATSLNYGYTF	TGTGCCACCTCTCTTAACTATGGCTACACCTTC
TRBJ2-1	.	TRBV7-3	.	CASSIGFGEDEQFF	TGTGCCAGCAGCATCGGGTTCGGGGAGGATGAGCAGTTCTTC
TRBJ2-1	.	TRBV7-8	TRBD2	CASSLFGRGGYNEQFF	TGTGCCAGCAGCTTATTCGGGCGGGGGGGCTACAATGAGCAGTTCTTC
TRBJ2-1	few	TRBV6-4	TRBD2	CASSLEFSGGNNEQFF	TGTGCCAGCAGCCTAGAATTTAGCGGGGGCAACAATGAGCAGTTCTTC
TRBJ2-3	.	TRBV6-5	.	CASSSDLLDTQYF	TGTGCCAGCAGCTCCGACTTGCTGGATACGCAGTATTTT
TRBJ2-3	once	TRBV2	TRBD2	CASSLSGRGTDTQYF	TGTGCCAGCAGCCTTAGCGGGAGGGGGACAGATACGCAGTATTTT
TRBJ2-5	.	TRBV11-1	TRBD1	CASSLSGTGVLETQYF	TGTGCCAGCAGCTTAAGTGGGACAGGGGTCCTGGAGACCCAGTACTTC
TRBJ2-7	.	TRBV27	.	CASSPAGLPYEQYF	TGTGCCAGCAGTCCCGCGGGCCTCCCCTACGAGCAGTACTTC
TRBJ2-1	few	TRBV15	.	CATSRDRLRTYNEQFF	TGTGCCACCAGCAGAGATAGACTTCGAACCTACAATGAGCAGTTCTTC
TRBJ1-6	.	TRBV6-1	TRBD1	CASSQGQGSSYNSPLHF	TGTGCCAGCAGTCAAGGACAGGGAAGCTCCTATAATTCACCCCTCCACTTT
TRBJ2-1	.	TRBV7-2	TRBD2	CASSTTSGGSYNEQFF	TGTGCCAGCAGCACGACTAGCGGGGGATCCTACAATGAGCAGTTCTTC
TRBJ1-1	.	TRBV28	.	CASSLGHLTTEAFF	TGTGCCAGCAGTTTGGGCCATCTGACGACTGAAGCTTTCTTT
TRBJ2-5	.	TRBV5-4	TRBD1	CASSLRRDSKETQYF	TGTGCCAGCAGCTTGCGCCGGGACAGTAAAGAGACCCAGTACTTC
TRBJ2-3	.	TRBV4-2	TRBD2	CASSQVRLAGGSLALDTQYF	TGTGCCAGCAGCCAAGTACGGCTCGCGGGGGGGTCCCTGGCCCTAGATACGCAGTATTTT
TRBJ1-4	.	TRBV25-1	TRBD1	CASSVLPGQGNEKLFF	TGTGCCAGCAGTGTCTTACCGGGACAGGGAAATGAAAAACTGTTTTTT
TRBJ2-1	.	TRBV11-3	TRBD2	CASSLAGGASYNEQFF	TGTGCCAGCAGCTTAGCGGGGGGGGCCTCCTACAATGAGCAGTTCTTC
TRBJ2-1	.	TRBV7-8	TRBD2	CASSLSGFVREYEQFF	TGTGCCAGCAGCTTATCGGGGTTTGTGCGGGAGTATGAGCAGTTCTTC
TRBJ1-3	once	TRBV6-5	.	CASSGNGSTIYF	TGTGCCAGCAGCGGGAATGGAAGCACCATATATTTT
TRBJ2-3	.	TRBV27	TRBD2	CASSFLAGGADTQYF	TGTGCCAGCAGTTTTCTAGCGGGAGGCGCAGATACGCAGTATTTT
TRBJ2-7	.	TRBV5-4	TRBD2	CASSRLAGYSYEQYF	TGTGCCAGCAGCCGACTAGCGGGTTACTCCTACGAGCAGTACTTC